Listed here is a single T cell receptor beta chain. This clonotype was detected ten times or more. The antigen this receptor binds is unknown. Per-base qualities were not stored, and no clone one base away is much larger. Interpreted using the paper, the time point label stands for: day 60 (about 2 months) after transplantation. The treatment or condition label corresponds to: allogeneic hematopoietic cell transplantation with graft depleted of TCRalphabeta T cells and CD19 B cells. Transplant recipients were children who received TCRalphabeta/CD19-depleted allogeneic hematopoietic cell grafts. These data originate in a study of T-cell reconstitution after alpha-beta-depleted transplantation in children (TCRdb year 2016). About the study as a whole: Using TCR repertoire profiling, the study quantitatively followed how T-cell immune reconstitution unfolded in children after TCRalphabeta/CD19-depleted allogeneic hematopoietic cell transplantation. Study-level results and caveats: Apparently early alphabetaT-cell count recovery about two months after transplant reportedly relied on only several hundred rapidly expanded clones derived from non-depleted graft cells. Over the following months the frequencies of hyperexpanded clones went down, and after one year T-cell counts and TCRbeta diversity were mostly credited to newly produced T cells. The high TCRbeta diversity at day 60 in some patients was ascribed to recipient T cells and intrathymic progenitors that had survived conditioning.

CDR1 SGHDT and CDR2 YYEEEE are derived from the germline V gene. Its CDR3 holds 15 amino acids, cysteine through phenylalanine. Only CDR3 DNA is held: 45 bases, read in frame from base 1. V drops 4 bases and J drops 1 base, leaving 14 bases in between. Library prep was done by PCR. The reads were generated on an Illumina HiSeq 2500. Molecular barcoding was employed in the preparation of TCR libraries, with unique molecular identifiers being used to normalize TCRbeta repertoire quantification. TCRdb passed the public sequencing reads through fastp at Q25 and MiXCR, retaining productive beta sequences. One record per CDR3 amino acid sequence lists the most common genes and DNA. This sample comprises about 32,000 distinct CDR3 sequences, approximately 7% of them detected only once. 27% of the sample comes from the top ten.

Sequenced here: peripheral blood, sampled 60 days after TCRalphabeta/CD19-depleted stem cell transplant. This clonotype was obtained from a child younger than two who had a stem cell transplant for acute myeloid leukemia, so the T cells may come from the graft donor. The chain is encoded by TRBV5-6 joined to TRBJ1-1, with a tentative D gene TRBD1 over 5 matching bases. The CDR3 region: CASSGYWGKNTEAFF. The nucleotide sequence is given as TGTGCCAGCAGCGGTTACTGGGGGAAGAACACTGAAGCTTTCTTT.